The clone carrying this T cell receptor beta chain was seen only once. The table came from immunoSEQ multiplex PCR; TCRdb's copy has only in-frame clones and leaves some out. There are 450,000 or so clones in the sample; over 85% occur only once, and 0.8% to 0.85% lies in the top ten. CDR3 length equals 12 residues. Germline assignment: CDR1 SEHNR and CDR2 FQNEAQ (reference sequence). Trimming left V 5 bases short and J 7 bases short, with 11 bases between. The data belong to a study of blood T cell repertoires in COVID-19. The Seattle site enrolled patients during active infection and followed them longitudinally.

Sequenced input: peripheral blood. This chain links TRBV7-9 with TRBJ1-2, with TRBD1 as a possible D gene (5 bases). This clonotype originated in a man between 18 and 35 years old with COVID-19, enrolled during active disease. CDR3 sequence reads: CASSVGQLGYTF. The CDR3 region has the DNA TGTGCCAGCAGCGTCGGACAACTTGGCTACACCTTC.